The rows below give T cell receptor beta chains drawn from one sample of a study of CD8 T cells in ankylosing spondylitis. TCRdb ran MiXCR on the 5' RACE reads and lists one entry per CDR3 protein. The sample has 250,000 to 400,000 distinct CDR3 sequences, around a tenth seen once. The sequencing input was blood, either unsorted or a sorted T cell fraction (not recorded which). Every receptor here comes from a female donor with ankylosing spondylitis or in good health (not recorded which). Both conserved end residues are part of each CDR3. The D gene is left open where the match is weak. Clone size appears in some rows only: once, few, many, or a class for an expanded clone.

j_gene: TRBJ2-3
d_gene: -
v_gene: TRBV20-1
abundance: few
len: 13
CDR3nt: TGCAGTCCAAGGCCCCCGAGCACAGATACGCAGTATTTT
CDR3aa: CSPRPPSTDTQYF

j_gene: TRBJ1-5
d_gene: -
v_gene: TRBV6-2/TRBV6-3
abundance: -
len: 15
CDR3nt: TGTGCCAGCAGTCGGGACATTTCTAACCGTCAGCCCCAGCATTTT
CDR3aa: CASSRDISNRQPQHF

j_gene: TRBJ2-2
d_gene: TRBD1
v_gene: TRBV10-2
abundance: many
len: 16
CDR3nt: TGCGCCAGCACCAGACAGGGCGACGCGAACACCGGGGAGCTGTTTTTT
CDR3aa: CASTRQGDANTGELFF

j_gene: TRBJ1-2
d_gene: TRBD1
v_gene: TRBV29-1
abundance: -
len: 13
CDR3nt: TGCAGCGCCACGGACAGGGAGGTTCGGGGCTACACCTTC
CDR3aa: CSATDREVRGYTF

j_gene: TRBJ1-3
d_gene: TRBD1
v_gene: TRBV5-1
abundance: -
len: 17
CDR3nt: TGCGCCAGCAGCTTGCTGGGACAGGGAGGCTCTGGAAACACCATATATTTT
CDR3aa: CASSLLGQGGSGNTIYF

j_gene: TRBJ2-5
d_gene: TRBD2
v_gene: TRBV12-3/TRBV12-4
abundance: few
len: 15
CDR3nt: TGTGCCAGCAGTTCCTGGACTAGCGGGCAAGAGACCCAGTACTTC
CDR3aa: CASSSWTSGQETQYF

j_gene: TRBJ1-1
d_gene: -
v_gene: TRBV5-1
abundance: many
len: 15
CDR3nt: TGCGCCAGCAGCTTGGGACCGACGATGAACACTGAAGCTTTCTTT
CDR3aa: CASSLGPTMNTEAFF

j_gene: TRBJ2-5
d_gene: -
v_gene: TRBV9
abundance: -
len: 13
CDR3nt: TGTGCCAGCAGCGACCCACCTGCTGAGACCCAGTACTTC
CDR3aa: CASSDPPAETQYF

j_gene: TRBJ1-3
d_gene: -
v_gene: TRBV20-1
abundance: many
len: 16
CDR3nt: TGCAGTGCTAGACTGTGGGACCCGGGTTCTGGAAACACCATATATTTT
CDR3aa: CSARLWDPGSGNTIYF

j_gene: TRBJ1-6
d_gene: -
v_gene: TRBV5-1
abundance: many
len: 16
CDR3nt: TGCGCCAGCAGCTTGGGCAGGGATTTGGGTAATTCACCCCTCCACTTT
CDR3aa: CASSLGRDLGNSPLHF

j_gene: TRBJ2-7
d_gene: -
v_gene: TRBV4-2
abundance: -
len: 13
CDR3nt: TGTGCCAGGGGCCCCGGACCGTACTACGAGCAGTACTTC
CDR3aa: CARGPGPYYEQYF

j_gene: TRBJ2-5
d_gene: -
v_gene: TRBV7-6
abundance: -
len: 13
CDR3nt: TGTGCCAGCAGCCCCCTTTCTCAAGAGACCCAGTACTTC
CDR3aa: CASSPLSQETQYF

j_gene: TRBJ1-5
d_gene: TRBD1
v_gene: TRBV28
abundance: many
len: 15
CDR3nt: TGTGCCAGCACCATCGGGACAGATAGCAATCAGCCCCAGCATTTT
CDR3aa: CASTIGTDSNQPQHF

j_gene: TRBJ2-7
d_gene: TRBD2
v_gene: TRBV29-1
abundance: many
len: 13
CDR3nt: TGCAGCGTGGGACTAGCGGGAGTGGTTGAGCAGTACTTC
CDR3aa: CSVGLAGVVEQYF

j_gene: TRBJ1-4
d_gene: -
v_gene: TRBV27
abundance: many
len: 14
CDR3nt: TGTGCCAGCAGTTTCGGGGCTAGGGGTGAAAAACTGTTTTTT
CDR3aa: CASSFGARGEKLFF

j_gene: TRBJ2-7
d_gene: -
v_gene: TRBV5-1
abundance: few
len: 15
CDR3nt: TGCGCCAGCAGTCAGGAGCCCCAGAGCTCCTACGAGCAGTACTTC
CDR3aa: CASSQEPQSSYEQYF

j_gene: TRBJ1-6
d_gene: -
v_gene: TRBV28
abundance: few
len: 15
CDR3nt: TGTGCCAGCAGCCTTGAAGTGTATGAATCGACACCCCTCCACTTT
CDR3aa: CASSLEVYESTPLHF

j_gene: TRBJ1-5
d_gene: -
v_gene: TRBV20-1
abundance: many
len: 15
CDR3nt: TGCAGTGCTAGTGAGGCAGGGGATAGCAATCAGCCCCAGCATTTT
CDR3aa: CSASEAGDSNQPQHF

j_gene: TRBJ2-1
d_gene: TRBD2
v_gene: TRBV7-2
abundance: many
len: 14
CDR3nt: TGTGCCAGCAGCCCGGGACTAGCGGTTCCTAGCGAGTTCTTC
CDR3aa: CASSPGLAVPSEFF